The rows below give T cell receptor beta chains drawn from one sample of a study of post-analysis software for immune sequencing data. In TCRdb, the PCR reads were re-called with MiXCR into one record per CDR3 protein. This table holds roughly 180,000 distinct CDR3 sequences, around 28% found once. The sample was blood. Receptors were obtained from a girl aged 10 to 17 with multiple sclerosis. Both conserved end residues are part of each CDR3. A D gene is named only where the DNA matches it firmly. Size is stated for part of the rows, as once, few or many counts, or as a class when the clone is expanded.

TRBV14	TRBD2	TRBJ2-7	NA	CASRLTSSYEQYF	TGTGCCAGCAGGTTGACTAGCAGCTACGAGCAGTACTTC
TRBV6-1	TRBD1	TRBJ1-5	NA	CASSEEQGQPQHF	TGTGCCAGCAGTGAAGAACAGGGGCAGCCCCAGCATTTT
TRBV27	NA	TRBJ1-1	NA	CASMGGKPYVKGFF	TGTGCCAGCATGGGGGGCAAACCTTACGTCAAAGGTTTCTTT
TRBV12-3/TRBV12-4	TRBD1	TRBJ2-1	few	CASSFRSQGASEQFF	TGTGCCAGCAGTTTCAGATCCCAGGGGGCCTCTGAGCAGTTCTTC
TRBV28	NA	TRBJ1-2	NA	CASSLYYGYTF	TGTGCCAGCAGTTTATACTATGGCTACACCTTC
TRBV4-1	NA	TRBJ2-5	NA	CASSPLGSGQETQYF	TGCGCCAGCAGCCCCCTGGGTAGCGGCCAAGAGACCCAGTACTTC
TRBV30	TRBD2	TRBJ2-5	NA	CACSAASGRGETQYF	TGTGCCTGCTCGGCCGCTAGCGGGAGAGGAGAGACCCAGTACTTC
TRBV5-1	NA	TRBJ2-5	once	CTSSLASILETQYF	TGCACCAGCAGCTTGGCCTCAATTTTAGAGACCCAGTACTTC
TRBV6-6	NA	TRBJ2-1	many	CATQGPDRNEQFF	TGTGCCACCCAGGGACCGGACCGCAATGAGCAGTTCTTC
TRBV6-2/TRBV6-3	TRBD2	TRBJ2-5	NA	CASCRAGGRETQYF	TGTGCCAGCTGTCGAGCGGGGGGGAGAGAGACCCAGTACTTC